Sequencing of this TCR beta chain was carried out in a study of cytotoxic CD8 clonotypes in ibrutinib-treated CLL listed by TCRdb under 2021. Regarding the complete study: The cohort had eleven to twelve relapsed/refractory and about 15 treatment-naive patients; under 18 were IGHV unmutated. Responses were partial in some 24 patients and complete in 2; after median approximately 69 months follow-up, roughly 14 stayed in remission and 12 progressed. Response samples were taken after a median of approximately a year on treatment, ranging from 6 to 36 months. Samples averaged approximately 250,000 productive templates and tens of thousands of productive rearrangements. Longitudinal samples were available for about 30% of the roughly 86 trial participants. Cryopreserved peripheral blood mononuclear cells were obtained prior to treatment, at the time of response, and at either disease progression or sustained remission. All remission and progressive disease samples were collected while patients were still receiving ibrutinib. Paper-wide results and their limitations: Sampling times were not matched between patients in sustained remission and patients whose disease was progressing, and lymph node repertoires were not examined. Public clonotypes were found to be uncommon and were observed to contract or remain stable during treatment; the increase in clonality was shown to reflect expansion of private clonotypes at ibrutinib response. Baseline clonality was found to be higher than that of age-matched healthy donors and was strongly correlated with circulating CD8+ T-cell counts. Clonality rose at ibrutinib response, remained stable during sustained remission, and dropped back toward baseline at progression.

For TCR beta library preparation, around 2.1 micrograms of genomic DNA were extracted from the cryopreserved PBMCs. Longitudinal blood samples from CLL patients on ibrutinib monotherapy were analyzed using high-throughput TCR beta sequencing. The patients took part in an open-label, single-center phase 2 trial of ibrutinib monotherapy. On this clone itself: This receptor's antigen is unknown. The record has no base qualities; no much larger clone is one base away.

On a MiSeq, deep resolution sequencing aimed for a depth between 1 in 1 million and 1 in 200,000 T cells, with each clonotype covered about 9.9x on average. The immunoSEQ hsTCRB Kit was used to generate the TCR beta libraries. The published analysis was carried out like this. The data were analyzed with ImmunoSEQ Analyzer and ImmunoSEQ Data Assistant, and V, D and J gene assignments followed IMGT definitions. Clonality, with values ranging from 0 to 1, was calculated as one minus the normalized Shannon entropy of productive rearrangement frequencies. Public clonotype analysis was restricted to overrepresented clonotypes comprising at least 0.05% of each patient's repertoire. About a dozen age-matched healthy donor repertoires from immuneACCESS served as clonality controls. TCRdb re-hosts the immuneACCESS table, in-frame sequences only. Its copies lack some clones; in the studies checked, an unresolved V gene accounts for under half of them, and the cause for the rest is not known. D and trimming were read from the DNA, whereas the V and J calls and clone size are those reported in that table. The sample table records 30,000 or so clones; roughly 76% of these occur just once. The ten largest clones take up less than 55% of the sample.

Inclusive of the bounding cysteine and phenylalanine, the CDR3 is 13 residues long. Here the CDR3 DNA is all that survives: 39 bases in frame from base 1. V drops 0 bases and J drops 5 bases, leaving 6 bases in between. The germline V gene specifies LGHNA as CDR1 and YSLEER as CDR2. The chain is assembled from TRBV4-3 and TRBJ2-3, with the D gene call left open. This clonotype originated in a human donor with chronic lymphocytic leukemia. Sequences were derived from PBMCs, sampled after 36 months of ibrutinib treatment. The CDR3 reads as follows: CASSQDIGDTQYF. The sequence in DNA is TGCGCCAGCAGCCAAGATATAGGAGATACGCAGTATTTT.